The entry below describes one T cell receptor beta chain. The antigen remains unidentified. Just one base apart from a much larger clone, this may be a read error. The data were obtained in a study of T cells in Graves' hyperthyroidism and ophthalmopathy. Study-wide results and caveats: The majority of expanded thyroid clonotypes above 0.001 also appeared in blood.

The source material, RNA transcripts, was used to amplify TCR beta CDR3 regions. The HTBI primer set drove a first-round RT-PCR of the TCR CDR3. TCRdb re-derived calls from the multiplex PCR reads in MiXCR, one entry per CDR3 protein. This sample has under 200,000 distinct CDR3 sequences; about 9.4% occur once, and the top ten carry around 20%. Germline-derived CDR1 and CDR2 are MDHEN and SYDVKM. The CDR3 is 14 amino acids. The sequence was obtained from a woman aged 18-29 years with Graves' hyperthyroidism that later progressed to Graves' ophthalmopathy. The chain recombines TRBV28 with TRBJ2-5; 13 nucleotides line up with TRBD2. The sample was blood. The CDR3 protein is CASRLAGGQETQSF. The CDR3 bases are TGTGCCAGCAGACTAGCGGGGGGGCAAGAGACCCAGTCCTTC.